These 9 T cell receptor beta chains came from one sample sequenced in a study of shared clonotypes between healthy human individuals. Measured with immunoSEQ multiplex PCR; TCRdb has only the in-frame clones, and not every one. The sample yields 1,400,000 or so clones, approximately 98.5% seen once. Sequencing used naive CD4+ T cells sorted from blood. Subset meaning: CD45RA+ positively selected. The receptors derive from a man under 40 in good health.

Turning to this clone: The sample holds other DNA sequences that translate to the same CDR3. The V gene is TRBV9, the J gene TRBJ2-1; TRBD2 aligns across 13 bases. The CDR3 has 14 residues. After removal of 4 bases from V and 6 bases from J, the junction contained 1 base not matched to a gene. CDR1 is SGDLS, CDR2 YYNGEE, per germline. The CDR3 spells CASSRTSGSNEQFF. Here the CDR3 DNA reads TGTGCCAGCAGCCGGACTAGCGGGAGCAATGAGCAGTTCTTC.

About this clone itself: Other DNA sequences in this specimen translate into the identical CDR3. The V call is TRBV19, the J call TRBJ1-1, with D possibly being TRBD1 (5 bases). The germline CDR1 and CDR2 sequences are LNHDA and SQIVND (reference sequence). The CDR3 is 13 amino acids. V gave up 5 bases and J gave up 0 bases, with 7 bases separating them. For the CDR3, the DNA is TGTGCCAGTAGTTCGACAGTGAACACTGAAGCTTTCTTT. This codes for CASSSTVNTEAFF.

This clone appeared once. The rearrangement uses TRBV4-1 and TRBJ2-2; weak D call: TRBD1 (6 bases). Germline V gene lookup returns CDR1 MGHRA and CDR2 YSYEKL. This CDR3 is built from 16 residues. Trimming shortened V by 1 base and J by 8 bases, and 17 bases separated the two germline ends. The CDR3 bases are TGCGCCAGCAGCCAAGCCTTTGACAGGAGAACTGGGGAGCTGTTTTTT. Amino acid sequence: CASSQAFDRRTGELFF.

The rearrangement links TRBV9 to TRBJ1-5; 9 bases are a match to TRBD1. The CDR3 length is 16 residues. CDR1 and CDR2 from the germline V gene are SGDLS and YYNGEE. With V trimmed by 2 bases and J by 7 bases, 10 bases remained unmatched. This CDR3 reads CASSVEWTGAEQPQHF. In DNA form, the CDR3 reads TGTGCCAGCAGCGTCGAGTGGACAGGGGCTGAACAGCCCCAGCATTTT.

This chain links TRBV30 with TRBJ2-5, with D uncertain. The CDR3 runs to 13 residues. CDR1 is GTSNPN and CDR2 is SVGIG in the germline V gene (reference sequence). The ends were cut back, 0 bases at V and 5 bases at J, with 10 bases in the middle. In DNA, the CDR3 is TGTGCCTGGAGTGTAACCAATGGGGAGACCCAGTACTTC. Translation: CAWSVTNGETQYF.

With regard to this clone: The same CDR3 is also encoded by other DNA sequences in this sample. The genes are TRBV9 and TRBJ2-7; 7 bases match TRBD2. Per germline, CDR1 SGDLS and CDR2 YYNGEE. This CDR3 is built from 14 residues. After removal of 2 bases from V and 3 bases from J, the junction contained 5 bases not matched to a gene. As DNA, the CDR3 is TGTGCCAGCAGCGTCACCGGGACTAACTACGAGCAGTACTTC. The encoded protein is CASSVTGTNYEQYF.

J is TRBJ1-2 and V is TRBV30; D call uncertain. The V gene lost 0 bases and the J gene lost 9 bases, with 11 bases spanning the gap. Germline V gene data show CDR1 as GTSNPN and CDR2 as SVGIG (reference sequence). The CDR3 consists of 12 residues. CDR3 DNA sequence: TGTGCCTGGAGTGTTGGACGGCACCGCTACACCTTC. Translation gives CAWSVGRHRYTF. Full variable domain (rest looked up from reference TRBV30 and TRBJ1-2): SQTIHQWPATLVQPVGSPLSLECTVEGTSNPNLYWYRQAAGRGLQLLFYSVGIGQISSEVPQNLSASRPQDRQFILSSKKLLLSDSGFYLCAWSVGRHRYTFGSGTRLTVV.

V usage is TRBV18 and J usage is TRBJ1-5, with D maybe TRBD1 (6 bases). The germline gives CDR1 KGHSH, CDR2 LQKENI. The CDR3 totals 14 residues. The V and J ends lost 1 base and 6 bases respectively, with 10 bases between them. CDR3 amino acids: CASSPQTGAQPQHF. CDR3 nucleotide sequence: TGTGCCAGCTCACCACAAACGGGGGCTCAGCCCCAGCATTTT.

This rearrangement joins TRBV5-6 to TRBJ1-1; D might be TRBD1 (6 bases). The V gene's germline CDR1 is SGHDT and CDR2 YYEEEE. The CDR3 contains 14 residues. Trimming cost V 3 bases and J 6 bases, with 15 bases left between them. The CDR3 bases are TGTGCCAGCAGCTCAAATAAACAGGGAGCTGAAGCTTTCTTT. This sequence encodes CASSSNKQGAEAFF.